This T cell receptor beta chain stems from a study of response to subunit inactivated influenza vaccine. Germline values: CDR1 MNHEY, CDR2 SMNVEV (reference sequence). The junction had 2 bases not matched to a gene; V was cut back by 6 bases and J by 6 bases. CDR3 length equals 13 residues. This clonotype was found a few times. TCRdb reprocessed the RT-PCR reads with MiXCR, giving one entry per CDR3 protein. Seen here are about 520,000 distinct CDR3 sequences, about 25% observed once, and the top ten hold around 1.8%. The receptor comes from a man over 45 who received an inactivated influenza vaccine. The V and J genes are TRBV27 and TRBJ1-2; 12 bases match TRBD1. The sequenced sample was CD4+ T cells sorted from PBMCs, obtained more than 4 days after vaccination. In DNA form, the CDR3 reads TGTGCCAGCAGACGGGACAGGGGGCATGGCTACACCTTC. This translates into CASRRDRGHGYTF.